The 27 T cell receptor beta chains reported below all come from one sample, sequenced in a study of shared clonotypes between healthy human individuals. Only in-frame clones appear in the TCRdb table, and some are missing; sequencing was by immunoSEQ multiplex PCR. The table includes some 680,000 clones, around 73% detected once. The sequenced sample was memory CD4+ T cells sorted from blood. Described subset: CD45RA-negative fraction. Receptors originate from a woman in her thirties in good health.

This clone has more than one count but fewer than ten. The chain combines TRBV5-4 with TRBJ2-7; D tentatively fits TRBD1 or TRBD2 (5 bases each). With 4 bases removed from V and 6 bases from J, the gap between germline ends came to 17 bases. The CDR3 has 14 amino acids. Germline V gene lookup returns CDR1 SGHNT and CDR2 YYREEE (reference sequence). CDR3 amino acids: CASSRNERGLEQYF. The CDR3 nucleotides are TGTGCCAGCAGCCGTAATGAGAGGGGCCTCGAGCAGTACTTC.

The CDR3 DNA reads as TGTGCCAGTAGTATGGGATGGACAGGCGCAGGCAATCAGCCCCAGCATTTT. The encoded protein is CASSMGWTGAGNQPQHF. The chain links TRBV19 to TRBJ1-5; 7 positions match TRBD1. This CDR3 has 17 amino acids. Germline CDR1 reads LNHDA; CDR2 reads SQIVND (reference sequence). J lost 2 bases, V lost 3 bases, and 10 bases had no gene match. The full variable domain, with the rest looked up from reference TRBV19 and TRBJ1-5, is DGGITQSPKYLFRKEGQNVTLSCEQNLNHDAMYWYRQDPGQGLRLIYYSQIVNDFQKGDIAEGYSVSREKKESFPLTVTSAQKNPTAFYLCASSMGWTGAGNQPQHFGDGTRLSIL.

The V and J genes are TRBV19 and TRBJ2-6; 14 positions agree with TRBD2. The germline gives CDR1 LNHDA, CDR2 SQIVND (reference sequence). The CDR3 loop spans 18 amino acids. The V segment lost 3 bases and the J segment 3 bases; nucleotides outside the gene matches: 4. In nucleotides, the CDR3 is TGTGCCAGTAGTATGGGACTAGCGGGAGCAGGTGGGGCCAACGTCCTGACTTTC. Protein: CASSMGLAGAGGANVLTF. Looking up the rest from reference TRBV19 and TRBJ2-6 gives the full variable domain: DGGITQSPKYLFRKEGQNVTLSCEQNLNHDAMYWYRQDPGQGLRLIYYSQIVNDFQKGDIAEGYSVSREKKESFPLTVTSAQKNPTAFYLCASSMGLAGAGGANVLTFGAGSRLTVL.

V is TRBV4-2 and J is TRBJ2-5, with D perhaps given as TRBD1 or TRBD2 (5 bases each). The CDR3 spans 15 residues. From germline, CDR1 is LGHNA and CDR2 YNFKEQ. Trimming pared 4 bases from V and 5 bases from J, leaving 17 bases between. In nucleotides, the CDR3 is TGTGCCAGCAGCCGCCCTAGTGGGGGTCAGGAGACCCAGTACTTC. Protein product: CASSRPSGGQETQYF.

In this sample, this clone turned up a few times. The chain uses TRBV18 and TRBJ1-2; D remains unclear. There are 14 residues in the CDR3. The V gene's germline CDR1 is KGHSH and CDR2 LQKENI. Trimming removed 2 bases at V and 4 bases at J, with 11 bases between. CDR3 region: CASSPDGDAYGYTF. The CDR3 coding sequence is TGTGCCAGCTCACCAGACGGGGATGCCTATGGCTACACCTTC.

This clone has just a few counts. The chain has TRBV27 and TRBJ2-1; D is possibly TRBD2 (6 bases). Trimming took off 6 bases at V and 9 bases at J, with 15 bases between the two ends. Germline values: CDR1 MNHEY, CDR2 SMNVEV (reference sequence). There are 13 residues in the CDR3. CDR3 amino acids: CASRGGLGGEQFF. In DNA form, the CDR3 reads TGTGCCAGCAGGGGGGGACTGGGAGGTGAGCAGTTCTTC.

V usage is TRBV10-2 and J usage is TRBJ2-1, with TRBD2 matching 10 bases. V dropped 5 bases and J dropped 7; count of bases not matched to a gene: 2. Germline CDR1 WSHSY, CDR2 SAAADI. This CDR3 is built from 13 residues. CDR3 sequence: CASSPGLANEQFF. CDR3 DNA sequence: TGCGCCAGCAGTCCGGGACTAGCGAATGAGCAGTTCTTC.

The DNA for the CDR3 is TGTGCCAGCAGCTTTGGGATCAACACCGGGGAGCTGTTTTTT. The encoded protein is CASSFGINTGELFF. The chain uses TRBV7-2 and TRBJ2-2; D is unclear. Germline CDR1 reads SGHTA; CDR2 reads FQGNSA. V was pared by 3 bases and J by 2 bases, with 7 bases between. There are 14 residues in the CDR3.

The chain joins TRBV10-1 to TRBJ1-1; weak D call: TRBD1 (6 bases). Per the germline V gene, CDR1 is WNHNN and CDR2 is SYGVQD (reference sequence). The CDR3 has 12 residues. The V end lost 6 bases, the J end lost 4 bases, and 9 bases lay between the germline ends. CDR3 coding DNA: TGCGCCAGCAGCAGGGGTTCCACTGAAGCTTTCTTT. Protein sequence: CASSRGSTEAFF.

This clone turned up a few times. This chain joins TRBV2 and TRBJ1-4; possible D gene TRBD1, 5 bases. This CDR3 is 13 amino acids long. Germline loops: CDR1 SNHLY, CDR2 FYNNEI. Trimming shortened V by 3 bases and J by 6 bases, and 8 bases separated the two germline ends. CDR3 residues: CASSDQGDEKLFF. In nucleotides, the CDR3 is TGTGCCAGCAGTGACCAGGGAGATGAAAAACTGTTTTTT.

V and J are TRBV18 and TRBJ1-2; D possibly corresponds to TRBD1 (6 bases). The CDR3 totals 13 residues. Germline loops: CDR1 KGHSH, CDR2 LQKENI. Trimming pared 3 bases from V and 3 bases from J, leaving 8 bases between. The CDR3 DNA follows: TGTGCCAGCTCACCGAACAGGGACTATGGCTACACCTTC. It translates to CASSPNRDYGYTF. Based on the CDR3 plus reference TRBV18 and TRBJ1-2, the full variable domain is NAGVMQNPRHLVRRRGQEARLRCSPMKGHSHVYWYRQLPEEGLKFMVYLQKENIIDESGMPKERFSAEFPKEGPSILRIQQVVRGDSAAYFCASSPNRDYGYTFGSGTRLTVV.

Only one count was recorded for this clone. This chain links TRBV11-2 with TRBJ1-4; the D is unclear. Trimming took off 6 bases at V and 5 bases at J, with 16 bases between the two ends. Germline loops: CDR1 SGHAT, CDR2 FQNNGV. This CDR3 has 15 amino acids. CDR3 protein: CASRHPGRKNEKLFF. The CDR3 DNA reads TGTGCCAGCAGGCACCCGGGTCGGAAGAATGAAAAACTGTTTTTT.

The V call is TRBV28, the J call TRBJ2-7; D not certain. Germline V lookup: CDR1 MDHEN, CDR2 SYDVKM. CDR3 size: 12 residues. Between the trimmed V and J ends, which lost 1 base and 6 bases, there was a span of 7 bases. The CDR3 coding sequence is TGTGCCAGCAGTTTATATCCGTCCGAGCAGTACTTC. Amino acids: CASSLYPSEQYF.

Notes on this clone: Other nucleotide sequences from this sample produce the same CDR3. V gene TRBV27 combines with J gene TRBJ2-5; 8 bases line up with TRBD1. The CDR3 runs 12 residues. Trimming at V came to 6 bases and at J to 5 bases, leaving 2 bases not matched to a gene. Germline V gene sequence: CDR1 MNHEY, CDR2 SMNVEV (reference sequence). For the CDR3, the DNA is TGTGCCAGCAGAAACAGGGGGGAGACCCAGTACTTC. Its translation: CASRNRGETQYF.

V is TRBV7-7 and J is TRBJ2-1, with a tentative D call TRBD2 (6 bases). Per the germline V gene, CDR1 is SSHAT and CDR2 is FNYEAQ (reference sequence). Trimming took off 1 base at V and 4 bases at J, with 11 bases between the two ends. The CDR3 is 15 amino acids. The CDR3 nucleotides are TGTGCCAGCAGCTTAGGCGGGGAAGGGTACAATGAGCAGTTCTTC. This codes for CASSLGGEGYNEQFF. Together with reference TRBV7-7 and TRBJ2-1, the CDR3 gives the full variable domain: GAGVSQSPRYKVTKRGQDVTLRCDPISSHATLYWYQQALGQGPEFLTYFNYEAQPDKSGLPSDRFSAERPEGSISTLTIQRTEQRDSAMYRCASSLGGEGYNEQFFGPGTRLTVL.

On this clone itself: It may be a read error: a sequence one base away is much more abundant. This specimen includes other DNA sequences encoding the same CDR3. V and J are TRBV6-6 and TRBJ2-7, with 8 bases fitting TRBD1. Trimming removed 6 bases from V and 3 bases from J; junction bases left unmatched: 1. Looked up from germline, CDR1 is MNHNY and CDR2 is SVGAGI (reference sequence). There are 12 residues in the CDR3. The CDR3 sequence is CASRDRDYEQYF. Here the CDR3 DNA reads TGTGCCAGCAGGGACAGGGACTACGAGCAGTACTTC.

The chain combines TRBV11-2 with TRBJ2-3, with 8 bases matching TRBD1. V was pared by 5 bases and J by 2 bases, with 9 bases of the junction left unmatched. This CDR3 contains 16 residues. CDR1 SGHAT and CDR2 FQNNGV come from the germline V gene. The CDR3 protein is CASSPGQGPFTDTQYF. In nucleotides, the CDR3 is TGTGCCAGCAGCCCAGGACAGGGACCCTTCACAGATACGCAGTATTTT. Based on the CDR3 plus reference TRBV11-2 and TRBJ2-3, the full variable domain is EAGVAQSPRYKIIEKRQSVAFWCNPISGHATLYWYQQILGQGPKLLIQFQNNGVVDDSQLPKDRFSAERLKGVDSTLKIQPAKLEDSAVYLCASSPGQGPFTDTQYFGPGTRLTVL.

The chain links TRBV4-1 to TRBJ1-5, with a possible D match to TRBD1 (5 bases). The germline CDR1 and CDR2 sequences are MGHRA and YSYEKL. The length of the CDR3 is 14 residues. The V and J ends lost 5 bases and 6 bases respectively, with 14 bases between them. CDR3 nucleotides: TGCGCCAGCAGCAGGGAGGTTCAGGGTCAGCCCCAGCATTTT. It encodes CASSREVQGQPQHF.

This clone appeared a few times. This chain uses TRBV11-1 with TRBJ2-1, with D maybe TRBD2 (6 bases). V was trimmed by 5 bases and J by 2 bases, leaving 13 bases between them. CDR1 is SGHAT, CDR2 FQDESV, per germline (reference sequence). CDR3 length equals 15 residues. CDR3: CASSPRGGTYNEQFF. The CDR3 DNA is TGTGCCAGCAGCCCCCGGGGCGGGACCTACAATGAGCAGTTCTTC. Full variable domain (rest looked up from reference TRBV11-1 and TRBJ2-1): EAEVAQSPRYKITEKSQAVAFWCDPISGHATLYWYRQILGQGPELLVQFQDESVVDDSQLPKDRFSAERLKGVDSTLKIQPAELGDSAMYLCASSPRGGTYNEQFFGPGTRLTVL.

This chain links TRBV27 with TRBJ1-1, with a possible D match to TRBD1 (6 bases). Trimming shortened V by 2 bases and J by 4 bases, and 11 bases separated the two germline ends. There are 14 residues in the CDR3. Germline CDR1 reads MNHEY; CDR2 reads SMNVEV (reference sequence). CDR3 sequence: CASSLGGTITEAFF. For the CDR3, the DNA is TGTGCCAGCAGTTTAGGGGGCACCATCACTGAAGCTTTCTTT.

V gene TRBV19 combines with J gene TRBJ2-1; 14 bases line up with TRBD2. Losses at the gene ends were 4 bases for V and 12 bases for J; bases not matched to a gene: 5. In germline, CDR1 is LNHDA, CDR2 SQIVND (reference sequence). This CDR3 region has 14 residues. CDR3 amino acids: CASSTSGTSGGQFF. The CDR3 DNA is TGTGCCAGTAGTACCTCCGGGACTAGCGGGGGGCAGTTCTTC.

The chain combines TRBV18 with TRBJ1-4; D remains ambiguous. This CDR3 region has 13 residues. With 3 bases removed from V and 5 bases from J, the gap between germline ends came to 7 bases. From germline, CDR1 is KGHSH and CDR2 LQKENI. The CDR3 DNA sequence: TGTGCCAGCTCACCGCCGGTCAATGAAAAACTGTTTTTT. Translated: CASSPPVNEKLFF.

The rearrangement uses TRBV10-3 and TRBJ1-1, with 10 bases fitting TRBD1. The CDR3 has 17 residues. The germline V gene has CDR1 ENHRY and CDR2 SYGVKD. V lost 3 bases to trimming and J lost 0 bases; unmatched junction nucleotides: 7. The CDR3 loop is CAISDPDRGRLNTEAFF. As DNA, the CDR3 is TGTGCCATCAGTGATCCCGACAGGGGGCGATTGAACACTGAAGCTTTCTTT.

The rearrangement uses TRBV15 and TRBJ2-7; 8 nucleotides match TRBD2. Germline loops: CDR1 LNHNV, CDR2 YYDKDF (reference sequence). The CDR3 sequence is 17 residues long. V lost 9 bases, J lost 6 bases, and 22 bases stayed unmatched. CDR3 coding DNA: TGTGCCACTCAAAGGTCGGGGAGTAGCGGGAATTGGGGCGAGCAGTACTTC. This sequence encodes CATQRSGSSGNWGEQYF.

This clone came up a few times. The chain uses TRBV7-9 and TRBJ2-2; 8 nucleotides agree with TRBD1. The junction had 8 bases not matched to a gene; V was cut back by 4 bases and J by 1 base. CDR3 length: 17 amino acids. Germline-derived CDR1 and CDR2 are SEHNR and FQNEAQ (reference sequence). DNA of the CDR3: TGTGCCAGCAGCTCGACACCCGGACAGGGGAACACCGGGGAGCTGTTTTTT. Translated: CASSSTPGQGNTGELFF.

The table lists this clone with many counts. The CDR3: CASGGDYTDTQYF. In DNA, the CDR3 is TGCGCCAGCGGCGGGGATTACACAGATACGCAGTATTTT. The V call is TRBV5-1, the J call TRBJ2-3; TRBD2 might be the D (6 bases). Trimming took 7 bases from V and 2 from J, leaving 11 bases between them. The CDR3 covers 13 residues. Germline lookup yields CDR1 SGHRS and CDR2 YFSETQ.

The CDR3 sequence: CASSAHTGESQNGELFF. For the CDR3, the DNA is TGTGCCAGCAGTGCCCATACTGGAGAGTCCCAGAACGGGGAGCTGTTTTTT. The chain couples TRBV25-1 to TRBJ2-2; D is unclear. From germline, CDR1 is MGHDK and CDR2 SYGVNS. CDR3 length equals 17 residues. V was shortened by 4 bases and J by 7 bases, with 22 bases between the two germline ends.